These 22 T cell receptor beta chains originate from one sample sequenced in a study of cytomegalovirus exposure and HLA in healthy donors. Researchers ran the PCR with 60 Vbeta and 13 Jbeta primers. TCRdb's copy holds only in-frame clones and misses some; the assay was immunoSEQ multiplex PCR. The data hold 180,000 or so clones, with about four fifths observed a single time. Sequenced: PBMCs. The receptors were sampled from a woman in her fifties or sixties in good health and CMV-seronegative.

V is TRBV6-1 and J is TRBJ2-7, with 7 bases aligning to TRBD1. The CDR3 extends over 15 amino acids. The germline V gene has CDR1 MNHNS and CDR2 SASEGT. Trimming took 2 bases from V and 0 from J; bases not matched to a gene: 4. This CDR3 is CASSEWGQPSYEQYF. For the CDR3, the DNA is TGTGCCAGCAGTGAATGGGGACAGCCCTCCTACGAGCAGTACTTC.

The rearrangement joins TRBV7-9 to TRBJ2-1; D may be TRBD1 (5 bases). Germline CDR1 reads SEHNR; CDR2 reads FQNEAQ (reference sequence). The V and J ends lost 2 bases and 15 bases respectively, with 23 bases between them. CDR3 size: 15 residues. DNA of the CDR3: TGTGCCAGCAGCTTAAGGCGGACAACCCCGGGTCCAGGGTTCTTC. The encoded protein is CASSLRRTTPGPGFF.

In DNA form, the CDR3 reads TGTGCCAGCAGTCTACAGGGGGGAAATGGCTACACCTTC. Translation: CASSLQGGNGYTF. The chain employs TRBV6-5 and TRBJ1-2; 8 positions agree with TRBD1. Germline V gene lookup returns CDR1 MNHEY and CDR2 SVGAGI. The CDR3 loop spans 13 amino acids. The trim removed 5 bases at V and 6 bases at J, leaving 5 bases unmatched.

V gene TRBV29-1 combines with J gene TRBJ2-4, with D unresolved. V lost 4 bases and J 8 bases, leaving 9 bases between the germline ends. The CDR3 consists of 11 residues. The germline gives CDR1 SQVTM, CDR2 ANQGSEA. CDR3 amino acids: CSVGVLHIQYF. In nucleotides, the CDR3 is TGCAGCGTTGGAGTTTTACACATTCAGTACTTC.

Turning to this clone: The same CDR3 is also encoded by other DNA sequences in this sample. CDR3 protein: CASSSGTVNSPLHF. The CDR3 coding sequence is TGTGCCAGCAGCAGCGGGACGGTAAATTCACCCCTCCACTTT. The V call is TRBV28, the J call TRBJ1-6; possibly TRBD1 for D (5 bases). The CDR3 spans 14 residues. V was trimmed by 6 bases and J by 7 bases, leaving 13 bases between them. Per germline, CDR1 MDHEN and CDR2 SYDVKM.

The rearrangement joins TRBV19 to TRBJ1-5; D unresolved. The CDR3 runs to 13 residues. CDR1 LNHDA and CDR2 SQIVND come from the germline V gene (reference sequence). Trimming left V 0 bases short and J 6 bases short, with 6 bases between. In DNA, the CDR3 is TGTGCCAGTAGTATAGATTCGGTTCAGCCCCAGCATTTT. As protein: CASSIDSVQPQHF.

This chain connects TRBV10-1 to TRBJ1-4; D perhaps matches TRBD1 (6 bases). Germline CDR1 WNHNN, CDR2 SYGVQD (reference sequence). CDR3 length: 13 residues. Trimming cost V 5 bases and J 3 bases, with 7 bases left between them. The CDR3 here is CASSRTANEKLFF. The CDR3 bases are TGCGCCAGCAGTCGGACAGCTAATGAAAAACTGTTTTTT.

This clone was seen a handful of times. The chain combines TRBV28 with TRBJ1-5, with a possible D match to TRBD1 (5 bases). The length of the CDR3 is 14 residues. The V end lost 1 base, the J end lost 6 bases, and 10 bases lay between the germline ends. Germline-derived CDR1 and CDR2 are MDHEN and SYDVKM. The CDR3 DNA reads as TGTGCCAGCAGTTTATCAGGGTTCGGTCAGCCCCAGCATTTT. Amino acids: CASSLSGFGQPQHF. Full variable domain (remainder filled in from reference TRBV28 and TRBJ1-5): DVKVTQSSRYLVKRTGEKVFLECVQDMDHENMFWYRQDPGLGLRLIYFSYDVKMKEKGDIPEGYSVSREKKERFSLILESASTNQTSMYLCASSLSGFGQPQHFGDGTRLSIL.

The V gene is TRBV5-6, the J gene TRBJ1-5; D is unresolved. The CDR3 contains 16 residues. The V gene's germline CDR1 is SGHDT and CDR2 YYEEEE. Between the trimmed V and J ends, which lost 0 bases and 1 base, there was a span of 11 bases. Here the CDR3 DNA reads TGTGCCAGCAGCTTGGGGCGGTTGAGAAGCAATCAGCCCCAGCATTTT. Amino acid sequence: CASSLGRLRSNQPQHF.

The CDR3 loop reads CASSIGFQGEAEAFF. The CDR3 DNA is TGTGCCAGTAGTATAGGTTTCCAGGGGGAGGCTGAAGCTTTCTTT. The chain employs TRBV19 and TRBJ1-1, with TRBD1 matching over 7 bases. This CDR3 is 15 amino acids long. V shed 1 base and J 6 bases; nucleotides not matched to a gene: 8. Germline V CDR1 and CDR2: LNHDA, SQIVND (reference sequence).

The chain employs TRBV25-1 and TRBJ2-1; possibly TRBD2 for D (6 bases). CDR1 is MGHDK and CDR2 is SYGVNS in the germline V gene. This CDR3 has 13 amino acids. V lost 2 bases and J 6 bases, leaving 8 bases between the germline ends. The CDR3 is CASSEVGGNEQFF. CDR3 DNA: TGTGCCAGCAGTGAAGTCGGGGGCAATGAGCAGTTCTTC.

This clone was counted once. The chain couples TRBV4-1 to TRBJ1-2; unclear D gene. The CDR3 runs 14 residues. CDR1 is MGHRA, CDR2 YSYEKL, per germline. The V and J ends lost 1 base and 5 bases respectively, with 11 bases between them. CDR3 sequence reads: CASSQGDKTYGYTF. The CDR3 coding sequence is TGCGCCAGCAGCCAAGGTGACAAGACGTATGGCTACACCTTC.

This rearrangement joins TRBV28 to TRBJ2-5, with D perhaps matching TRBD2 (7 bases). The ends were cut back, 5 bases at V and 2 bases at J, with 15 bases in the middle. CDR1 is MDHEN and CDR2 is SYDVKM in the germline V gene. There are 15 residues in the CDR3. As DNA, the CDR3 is TGTGCCAGCAGTCCCGCGGGGGCAGGGCAAGAGACCCAGTACTTC. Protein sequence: CASSPAGAGQETQYF.

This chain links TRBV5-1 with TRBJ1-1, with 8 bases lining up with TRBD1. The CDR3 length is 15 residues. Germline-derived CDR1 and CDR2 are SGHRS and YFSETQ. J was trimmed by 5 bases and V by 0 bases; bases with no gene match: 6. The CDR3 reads CASSLGTGMGTEAFF. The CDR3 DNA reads TGCGCCAGCAGCTTGGGGACAGGGATGGGGACTGAAGCTTTCTTT.

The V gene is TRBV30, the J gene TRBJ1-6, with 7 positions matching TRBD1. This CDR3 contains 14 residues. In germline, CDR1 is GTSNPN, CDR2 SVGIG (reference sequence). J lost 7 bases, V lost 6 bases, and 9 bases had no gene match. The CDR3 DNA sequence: TGTGCCTGCCCGCGGACAGGACCCAATTCACCCCTCCACTTT. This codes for CACPRTGPNSPLHF.

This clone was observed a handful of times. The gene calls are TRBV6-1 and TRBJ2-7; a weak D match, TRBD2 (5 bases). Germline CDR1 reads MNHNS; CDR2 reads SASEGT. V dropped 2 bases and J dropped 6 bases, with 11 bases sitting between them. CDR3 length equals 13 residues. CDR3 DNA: TGTGCCAGCAGTGAATCAACCGGGGTCGAGCAGTACTTC. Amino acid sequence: CASSESTGVEQYF.

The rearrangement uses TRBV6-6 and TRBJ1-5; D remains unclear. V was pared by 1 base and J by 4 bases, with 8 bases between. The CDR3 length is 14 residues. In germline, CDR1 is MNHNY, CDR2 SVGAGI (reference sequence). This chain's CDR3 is CASSYLEGNQPQHF. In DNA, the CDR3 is TGTGCCAGCAGTTACTTGGAGGGTAATCAGCCCCAGCATTTT.

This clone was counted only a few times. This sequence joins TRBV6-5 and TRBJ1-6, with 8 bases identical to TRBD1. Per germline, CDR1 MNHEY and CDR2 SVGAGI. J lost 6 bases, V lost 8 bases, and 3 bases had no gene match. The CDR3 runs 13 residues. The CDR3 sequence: CASGGTGNSPLHF. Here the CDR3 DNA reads TGTGCCAGCGGGGGGACAGGTAATTCACCCCTCCACTTT.

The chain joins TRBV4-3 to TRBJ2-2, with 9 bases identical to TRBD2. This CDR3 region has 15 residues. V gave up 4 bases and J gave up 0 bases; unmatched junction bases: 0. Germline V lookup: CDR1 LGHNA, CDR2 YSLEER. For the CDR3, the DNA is TGCGCCAGCAGCCGACTAGCGGCGAACACCGGGGAGCTGTTTTTT. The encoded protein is CASSRLAANTGELFF.

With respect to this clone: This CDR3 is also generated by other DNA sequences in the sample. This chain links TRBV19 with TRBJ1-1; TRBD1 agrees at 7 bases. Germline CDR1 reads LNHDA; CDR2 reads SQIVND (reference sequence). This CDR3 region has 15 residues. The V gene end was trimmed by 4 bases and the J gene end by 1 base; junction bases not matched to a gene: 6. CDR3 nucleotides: TGTGCCAGTAGTACAACGGGACAGCCGAACACTGAAGCTTTCTTT. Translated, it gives CASSTTGQPNTEAFF.

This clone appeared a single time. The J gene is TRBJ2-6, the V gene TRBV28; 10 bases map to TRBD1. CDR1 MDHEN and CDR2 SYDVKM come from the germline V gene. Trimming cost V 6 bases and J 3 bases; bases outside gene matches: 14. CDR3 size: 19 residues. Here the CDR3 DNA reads TGTGCCAGCAGATCCCATCTGGGGACAGGGGATAGTGGGGCCAACGTCCTGACTTTC. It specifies CASRSHLGTGDSGANVLTF.

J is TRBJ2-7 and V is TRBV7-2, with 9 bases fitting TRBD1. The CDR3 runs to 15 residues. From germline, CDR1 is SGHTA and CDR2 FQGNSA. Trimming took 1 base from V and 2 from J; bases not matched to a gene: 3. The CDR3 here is CASSLEWDRAYEQYF. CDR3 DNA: TGTGCCAGCAGCTTAGAATGGGACAGGGCCTACGAGCAGTACTTC.